The next 12 T cell receptor beta chains were all read from a single sample in a study of blood T cell repertoires in COVID-19. Assay: immunoSEQ multiplex PCR; the TCRdb copy retains only in-frame clones and omits some. There are 90,000 to 120,000 clones in the sample; 84% occur only once, and more than 4% lies in the top ten. Sequenced sample: peripheral blood. These receptors all come from a human donor in a cohort sampled during active COVID-19.

The rearrangement uses TRBV12-3 or TRBV12-4 and TRBJ2-3; D is perhaps TRBD2 (5 bases). This CDR3 contains 12 residues. The ends were cut back, 7 bases at V and 6 bases at J, with 11 bases in the middle. In nucleotides, the CDR3 is TGTGCCAGCATCGAACTAGGGGATACGCAGTATTTT. Protein sequence: CASIELGDTQYF.

This chain links TRBV7-2 with TRBJ2-5; TRBD1 aligns across 10 bases. Germline V gene lookup returns CDR1 SGHTA and CDR2 FQGNSA. V was clipped by 1 base and J by 2 bases; unmatched bases: 7. The CDR3 is 17 amino acids. This CDR3 reads CASSLGGGTGVQETQYF. The CDR3 DNA sequence: TGTGCCAGCAGCTTAGGCGGGGGGACAGGGGTGCAAGAGACCCAGTACTTC. Supplemented by reference TRBV7-2 and TRBJ2-5, the full variable domain reads GAGVSQSPSNKVTEKGKDVELRCDPISGHTALYWYRQSLGQGLEFLIYFQGNSAPDKSGLPSDRFSAERTGGSVSTLTIQRTQQEDSAVYLCASSLGGGTGVQETQYFGPGTRLLVL.

The rearrangement uses TRBV11-2 and TRBJ2-1; 9 positions match TRBD2. V was clipped by 1 base and J by 8 bases; unmatched bases: 6. The germline gives CDR1 SGHAT, CDR2 FQNNGV. The length of the CDR3 is 15 residues. This chain's CDR3 is CASSLVAGESHEQFF. For the CDR3, the DNA is TGTGCCAGCAGCTTAGTAGCGGGAGAGTCCCATGAGCAGTTCTTC.

The genes are TRBV9 and TRBJ2-1; 10 nucleotides agree with TRBD2. V trimming: 4 bases; J trimming: 8 bases; junction bases outside the gene matches: 12. The CDR3 contains 16 residues. Germline assignment: CDR1 SGDLS and CDR2 YYNGEE. CDR3 residues: CASSPPGTSVSDEQFF. The CDR3 DNA reads TGTGCCAGCAGCCCACCCGGGACTAGCGTGTCCGATGAGCAGTTCTTC.

The rearrangement uses TRBV6-5 and TRBJ1-1; D possibly corresponds to TRBD1 (6 bases). Looked up from germline, CDR1 is MNHEY and CDR2 is SVGAGI. The V end was cut by 5 bases, the J end by 4 bases, with 14 bases between. The CDR3 loop spans 14 amino acids. This CDR3 is CASSPPGQSTEAFF. The CDR3 DNA sequence: TGTGCCAGCAGTCCCCCCGGACAGTCCACTGAAGCTTTCTTT.

CDR3: CASSRDMGTSGRRLEYF. CDR3 bases: TGTGCCAGTAGTAGAGATATGGGGACTAGCGGGAGGAGGCTTGAGTACTTC. The chain is built from TRBV19 and TRBJ2-4; 15 nucleotides agree with TRBD2. The V segment lost 4 bases and the J segment 14 bases; nucleotides outside the gene matches: 15. This CDR3 comprises 17 residues. Germline CDR1 and CDR2: LNHDA and SQIVND (reference sequence).

V is TRBV12-3 or TRBV12-4 and J is TRBJ2-7, with TRBD2 matching over 7 bases. This CDR3 is 13 amino acids long. The junction had 5 bases not matched to a gene; V was cut back by 2 bases and J by 7 bases. The CDR3 region is CASSLSGVGEQYV. The CDR3 nucleotides are TGTGCCAGCAGTTTAAGCGGGGTGGGGGAGCAGTACGTC.

This chain connects TRBV7-8 to TRBJ1-1; 8 bases fit TRBD1. The V and J ends lost 8 bases and 6 bases, in that order; junction bases with no gene match: 8. Germline CDR1 reads SGHVS; CDR2 reads FQNEAQ. This CDR3 comprises 13 residues. The CDR3 protein is CASSLQGVSEAFF. The CDR3 DNA sequence: TGTGCCAGCTCTCTACAGGGGGTGTCTGAAGCTTTCTTT.

This clone was observed a single time. The chain couples TRBV19 to TRBJ2-1; D is perhaps TRBD1 (6 bases). The CDR3 is made up of 15 amino acids. The V and J ends lost 5 bases and 4 bases respectively, with 15 bases between them. Germline CDR1 and CDR2: LNHDA and SQIVND (reference sequence). The CDR3 is CASSFQGSSYNEQFF. The CDR3 coding sequence is TGTGCCAGTAGTTTCCAGGGGTCGTCTTACAATGAGCAGTTCTTC.

The rearrangement links TRBV3-1 (or the pseudogene TRBV3-2) to TRBJ2-7; maybe TRBD2 (6 bases). The CDR3 has 13 amino acids. Trimming removed 4 bases at V and 6 bases at J, with 13 bases between. CDR1 is LGHDT and CDR2 is YNNKEL in the germline V gene (reference sequence). The CDR3 spells CASSPRLEGEQYV. The CDR3, as DNA: TGTGCCAGCAGCCCGCGACTAGAAGGCGAGCAGTACGTC.

This clone was counted a few times. J is TRBJ1-4 and V is TRBV6-5, with TRBD1 identical over 8 bases. Trimming cost V 7 bases and J 8 bases; bases outside gene matches: 9. The CDR3 has 14 amino acids. Germline CDR1 reads MNHEY; CDR2 reads SVGAGI. The CDR3 spells CASTVTGVREKLFF. For the CDR3, the DNA is TGTGCCAGCACGGTGACAGGGGTGAGGGAAAAACTGTTTTTT.

The chain couples TRBV19 to TRBJ2-1; 11 bases map to TRBD2. This CDR3 contains 15 residues. Germline values: CDR1 LNHDA, CDR2 SQIVND (reference sequence). Trimming at V came to 0 bases and at J to 7 bases, leaving 2 bases not matched to a gene. DNA for the CDR3: TGTGCCAGTAGTATAGAAACTAGCGGGAGTAATGAGCAGTTCTTC. Translated, it gives CASSIETSGSNEQFF. Full variable domain (outside the CDR3, taken from reference TRBV19 and TRBJ2-1): DGGITQSPKYLFRKEGQNVTLSCEQNLNHDAMYWYRQDPGQGLRLIYYSQIVNDFQKGDIAEGYSVSREKKESFPLTVTSAQKNPTAFYLCASSIETSGSNEQFFGPGTRLTVL.